This TCR beta chain derives from a study of blood T cells in healthy people across ages. Researchers collected around 10 milliliters of peripheral blood from every single donor. The CDR3 is made up of 13 amino acids. With 7 bases clipped from V and 4 bases from J, the junction kept 6 bases outside the gene matches. From germline, CDR1 is SNHLY and CDR2 FYNNEI. With a J-beta primer mix and a sample-barcoded 5' primer, a second PCR ran about 6 to 11 cycles. Each of the cDNA molecules was tagged by a template-switch adaptor with 12 random nucleotides. TCRdb used MiXCR to reprocess the 5' RACE reads, holding one entry per CDR3 protein. The data contain some 1.5 million distinct CDR3 sequences, 25% to 30% of them singletons. This clonotype appeared a few times.

This receptor was taken from a woman aged 30 to 39 in good health. The sequenced sample was blood. This chain connects TRBV2 to TRBJ2-5, with 7 nucleotides matching TRBD2. The CDR3 loop is CASMAGVRETQYF. The DNA for the CDR3 is TGTGCCAGCATGGCGGGAGTCAGAGAGACCCAGTACTTC.